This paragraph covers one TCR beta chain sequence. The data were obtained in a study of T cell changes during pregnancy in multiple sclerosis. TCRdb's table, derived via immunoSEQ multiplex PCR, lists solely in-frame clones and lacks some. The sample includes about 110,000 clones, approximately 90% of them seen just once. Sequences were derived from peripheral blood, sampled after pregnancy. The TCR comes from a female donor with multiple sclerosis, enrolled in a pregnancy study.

The CDR3 nucleotides read TGTGCCAGCAGTCGACGACAGCTAGAGACCCAGTACTTC. Translated, it gives CASSRRQLETQYF. This rearrangement joins TRBV6-1 to TRBJ2-5, with D possibly being TRBD1 (5 bases). The CDR3 covers 13 residues. Trimming removed 5 bases at V and 4 bases at J, with 11 bases between. CDR1 MNHNS and CDR2 SASEGT come from the germline V gene.